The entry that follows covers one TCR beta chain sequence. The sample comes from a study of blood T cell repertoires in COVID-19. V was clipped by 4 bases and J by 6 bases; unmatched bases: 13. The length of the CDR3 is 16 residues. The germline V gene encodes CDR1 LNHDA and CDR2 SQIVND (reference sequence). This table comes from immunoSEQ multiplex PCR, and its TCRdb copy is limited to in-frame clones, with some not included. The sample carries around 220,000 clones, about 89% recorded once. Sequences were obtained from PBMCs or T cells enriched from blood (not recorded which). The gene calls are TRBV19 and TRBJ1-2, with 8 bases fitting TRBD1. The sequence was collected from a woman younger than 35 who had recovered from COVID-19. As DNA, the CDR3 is TGTGCCAGTAGTACCCGAACGGTCAGGGGGCAGGATGGCTACACCTTC. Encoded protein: CASSTRTVRGQDGYTF.